This T cell receptor beta chain was documented in a study of cytotoxic CD8 clonotypes in ibrutinib-treated CLL. Findings and limits, study-wide: Once treatment began, public clonotypes, which were uncommon, contracted or stayed stable.

The V end lost 1 base, the J end lost 4 bases, and 7 bases lay between the germline ends. CDR1 and CDR2 (germline): SGHNT, YENEEA. This CDR3 has 14 amino acids. A note on this clone: Its antigen is unknown.

TCRdb keeps only in-frame clones here, not all; method: immunoSEQ multiplex PCR. Counted here are hundreds of thousands of clones, roughly 85% occurring once; the ten biggest clones make up under 8.5%. This clonotype originated in a human donor with chronic lymphocytic leukemia. The sample in question was PBMCs, obtained before ibrutinib treatment. The J gene is TRBJ2-2, the V gene TRBV11-3; unclear D gene. DNA of the CDR3: TGTGCCAGCAGCTTAGGAACACCCACCGGGGAGCTGTTTTTT. It yields the protein CASSLGTPTGELFF.